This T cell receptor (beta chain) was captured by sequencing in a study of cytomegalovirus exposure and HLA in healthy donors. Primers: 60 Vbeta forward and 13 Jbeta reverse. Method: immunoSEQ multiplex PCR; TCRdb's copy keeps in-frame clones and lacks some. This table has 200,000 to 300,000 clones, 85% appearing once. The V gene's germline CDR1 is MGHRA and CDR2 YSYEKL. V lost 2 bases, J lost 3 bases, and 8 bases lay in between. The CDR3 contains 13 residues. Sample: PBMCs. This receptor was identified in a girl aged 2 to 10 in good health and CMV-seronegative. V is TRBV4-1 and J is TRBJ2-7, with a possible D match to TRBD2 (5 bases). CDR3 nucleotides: TGCGCCAGCAGCCAACCCGACTACTACGAGCAGTACTTC. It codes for CASSQPDYYEQYF.